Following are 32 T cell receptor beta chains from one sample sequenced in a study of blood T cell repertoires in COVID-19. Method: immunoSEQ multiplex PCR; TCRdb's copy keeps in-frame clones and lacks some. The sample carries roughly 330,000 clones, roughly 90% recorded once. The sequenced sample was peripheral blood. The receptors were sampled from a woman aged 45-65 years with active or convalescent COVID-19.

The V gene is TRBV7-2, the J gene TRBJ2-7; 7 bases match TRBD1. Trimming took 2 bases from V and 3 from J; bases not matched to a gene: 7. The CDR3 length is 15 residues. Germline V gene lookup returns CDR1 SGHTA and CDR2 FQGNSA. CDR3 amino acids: CASSLQGGGNYEQYF. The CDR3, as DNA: TGTGCCAGCAGCTTACAAGGGGGCGGTAACTACGAGCAGTACTTC. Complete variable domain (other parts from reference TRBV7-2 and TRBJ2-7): GAGVSQSPSNKVTEKGKDVELRCDPISGHTALYWYRQSLGQGLEFLIYFQGNSAPDKSGLPSDRFSAERTGGSVSTLTIQRTQQEDSAVYLCASSLQGGGNYEQYFGPGTRLTVT.

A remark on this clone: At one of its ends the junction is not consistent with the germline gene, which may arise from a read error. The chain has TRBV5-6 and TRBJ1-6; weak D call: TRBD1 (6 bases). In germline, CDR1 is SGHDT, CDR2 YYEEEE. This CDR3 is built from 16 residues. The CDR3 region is CARSLAGGGTGSPLHF. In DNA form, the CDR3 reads TGTGCCCGCAGCTTGGCCGGGGGGGGTACAGGGTCACCCCTCCACTTT.

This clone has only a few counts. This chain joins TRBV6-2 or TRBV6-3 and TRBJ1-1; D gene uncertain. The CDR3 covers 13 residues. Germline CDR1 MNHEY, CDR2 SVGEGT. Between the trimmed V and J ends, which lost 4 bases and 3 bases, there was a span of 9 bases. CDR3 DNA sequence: TGTGCCAGCAGTTTCGACATTTACACTGAAGCTTTCTTT. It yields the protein CASSFDIYTEAFF.

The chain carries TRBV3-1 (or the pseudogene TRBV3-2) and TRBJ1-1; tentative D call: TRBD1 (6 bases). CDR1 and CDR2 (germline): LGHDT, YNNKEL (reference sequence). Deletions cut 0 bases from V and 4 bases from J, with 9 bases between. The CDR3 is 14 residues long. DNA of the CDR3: TGTGCCAGCAGCCAAGAAACAGGGATCACTGAAGCTTTCTTT. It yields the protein CASSQETGITEAFF.

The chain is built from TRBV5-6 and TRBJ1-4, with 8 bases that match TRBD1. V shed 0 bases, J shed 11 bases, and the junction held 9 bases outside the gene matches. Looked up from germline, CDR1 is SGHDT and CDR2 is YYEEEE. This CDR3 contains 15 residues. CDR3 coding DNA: TGTGCCAGCAGCTTGGGACAGGGGTTGTTCGGTAAACTGTTTTTT. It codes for CASSLGQGLFGKLFF.

CDR3 DNA: TGTGCCTCTCGGCGTGGAGGGGGCAGGTACGAGCAGTACTTC. Its translation is CASRRGGGRYEQYF. The chain joins TRBV3-1 (or the pseudogene TRBV3-2) to TRBJ2-7; the D gene is possibly TRBD1 (7 bases). V lost 11 bases and J lost 4, with 21 bases in between. The germline gives CDR1 LGHDT, CDR2 YNNKEL (reference sequence). The CDR3 sequence is 14 residues long.

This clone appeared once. Written as DNA, the CDR3 is TGTGCCAGCAGTCTTACAGGGGATGGCGCCTATGGCTACACCTTC. Residues: CASSLTGDGAYGYTF. The V and J genes are TRBV2 and TRBJ1-2; 7 nucleotides line up with TRBD1. Germline V CDR1 and CDR2: SNHLY, FYNNEI. Trimming took 5 bases from V and 4 from J; bases not matched to a gene: 10. The CDR3 has 15 residues.

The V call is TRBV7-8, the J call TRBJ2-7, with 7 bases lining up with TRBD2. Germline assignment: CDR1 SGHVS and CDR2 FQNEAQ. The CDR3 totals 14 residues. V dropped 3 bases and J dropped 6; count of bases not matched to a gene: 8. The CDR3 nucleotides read TGTGCCAGCAGCTTGGGGGACTATTCCAGCGAGCAGTACTTC. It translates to CASSLGDYSSEQYF.

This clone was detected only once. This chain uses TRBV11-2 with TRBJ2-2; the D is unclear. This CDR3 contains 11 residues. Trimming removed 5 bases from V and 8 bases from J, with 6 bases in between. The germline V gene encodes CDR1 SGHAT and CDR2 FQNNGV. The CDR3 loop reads CASSLRGELFF. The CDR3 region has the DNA TGTGCCAGCAGCCTGAGGGGGGAGCTGTTTTTT.

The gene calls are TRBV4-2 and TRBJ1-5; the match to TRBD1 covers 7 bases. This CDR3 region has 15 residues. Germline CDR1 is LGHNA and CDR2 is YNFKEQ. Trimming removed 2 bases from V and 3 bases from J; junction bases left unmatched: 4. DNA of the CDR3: TGTGCCAGCAGCCAATGGACAGGCGACAATCAGCCCCAGCATTTT. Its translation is CASSQWTGDNQPQHF.

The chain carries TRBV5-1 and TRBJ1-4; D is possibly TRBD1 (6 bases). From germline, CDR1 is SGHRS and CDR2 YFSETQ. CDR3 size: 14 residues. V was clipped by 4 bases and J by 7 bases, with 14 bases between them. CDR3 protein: CASSETGKGEKLFF. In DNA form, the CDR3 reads TGCGCCAGCAGCGAAACAGGGAAGGGTGAAAAACTGTTTTTT.

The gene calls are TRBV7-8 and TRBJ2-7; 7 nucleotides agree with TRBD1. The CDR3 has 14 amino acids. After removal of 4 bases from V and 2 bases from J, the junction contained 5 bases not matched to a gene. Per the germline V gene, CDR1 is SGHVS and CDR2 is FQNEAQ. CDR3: CASSSRDSTYEQYF. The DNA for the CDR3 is TGTGCCAGCAGCTCCCGGGACAGTACCTACGAGCAGTACTTC.

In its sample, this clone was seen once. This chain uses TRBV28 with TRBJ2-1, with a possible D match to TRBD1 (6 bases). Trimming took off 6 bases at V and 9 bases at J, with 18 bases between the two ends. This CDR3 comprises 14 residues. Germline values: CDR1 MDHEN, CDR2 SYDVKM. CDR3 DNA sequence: TGTGCCAGCAGGTCCGACAGGAGAAGAGTTGAGCAGTTCTTC. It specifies CASRSDRRRVEQFF.

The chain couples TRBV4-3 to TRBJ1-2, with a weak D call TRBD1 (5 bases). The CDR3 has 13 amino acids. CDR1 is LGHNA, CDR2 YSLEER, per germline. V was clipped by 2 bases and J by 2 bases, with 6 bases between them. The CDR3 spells CASSQTGNYGYTF. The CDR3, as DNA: TGCGCCAGCAGCCAAACAGGAAACTATGGCTACACCTTC.

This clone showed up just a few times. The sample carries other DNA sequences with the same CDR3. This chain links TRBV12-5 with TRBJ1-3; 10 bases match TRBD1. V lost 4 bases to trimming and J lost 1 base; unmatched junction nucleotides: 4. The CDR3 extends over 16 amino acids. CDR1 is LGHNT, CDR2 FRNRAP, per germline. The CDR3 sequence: CASGSDRGLSGNTIYF. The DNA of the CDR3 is TGTGCTAGTGGTTCCGACAGGGGGCTGTCTGGAAACACCATATATTTT.

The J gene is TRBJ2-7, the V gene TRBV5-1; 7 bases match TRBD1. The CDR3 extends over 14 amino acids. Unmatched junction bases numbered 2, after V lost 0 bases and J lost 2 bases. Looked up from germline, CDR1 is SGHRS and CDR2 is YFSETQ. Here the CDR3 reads CASSLEGTAYEQYF. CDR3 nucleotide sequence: TGCGCCAGCAGCTTGGAAGGGACAGCCTACGAGCAGTACTTC.

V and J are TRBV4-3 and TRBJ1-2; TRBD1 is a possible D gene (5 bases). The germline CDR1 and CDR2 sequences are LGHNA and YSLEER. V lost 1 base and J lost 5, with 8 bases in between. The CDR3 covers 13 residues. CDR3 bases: TGCGCCAGCAGCCAAGGTCCAGGGTATGGCTACACCTTC. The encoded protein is CASSQGPGYGYTF.

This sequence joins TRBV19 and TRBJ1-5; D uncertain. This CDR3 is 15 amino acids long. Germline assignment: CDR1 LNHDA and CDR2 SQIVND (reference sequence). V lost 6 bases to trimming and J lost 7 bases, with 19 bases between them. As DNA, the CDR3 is TGTGCCAGTAGCACTAAAGGAGGTGTGTGGCAGCCCCAGCATTTT. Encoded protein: CASSTKGGVWQPQHF.

The DNA for the CDR3 is TGTGCCAGCTCAAAACTGGGACTAGCGGGACGGTACGAGCAGTACTTC. Translating gives CASSKLGLAGRYEQYF. The rearrangement links TRBV18 to TRBJ2-7, with TRBD2 matching 13 bases. V lost 5 bases and J lost 4; bases outside the gene matches: 8. The germline V gene encodes CDR1 KGHSH and CDR2 LQKENI. This CDR3 is built from 16 residues.

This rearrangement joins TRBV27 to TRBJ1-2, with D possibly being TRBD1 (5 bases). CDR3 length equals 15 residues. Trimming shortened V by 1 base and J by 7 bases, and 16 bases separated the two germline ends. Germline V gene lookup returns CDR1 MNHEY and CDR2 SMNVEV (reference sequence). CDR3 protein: CASSLWGGDGSGYTF. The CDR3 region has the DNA TGTGCCAGCAGTTTATGGGGGGGAGACGGGTCTGGCTACACCTTC.

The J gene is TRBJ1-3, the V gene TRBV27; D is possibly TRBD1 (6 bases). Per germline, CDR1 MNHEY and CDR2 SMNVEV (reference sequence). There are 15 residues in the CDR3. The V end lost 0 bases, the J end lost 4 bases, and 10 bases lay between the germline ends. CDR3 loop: CASSLSPGEGNTIYF. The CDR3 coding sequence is TGTGCCAGCAGTTTATCCCCAGGGGAGGGAAACACCATATATTTT.

CDR3 residues: CASSQEQGANQPQHF. The CDR3 bases are TGTGCCAGCAGCCAAGAACAGGGGGCTAATCAGCCCCAGCATTTT. V gene TRBV4-2 combines with J gene TRBJ1-5, with 9 bases fitting TRBD1. J was trimmed by 4 bases and V by 0 bases; bases with no gene match: 1. CDR3 length: 15 residues. CDR1 LGHNA and CDR2 YNFKEQ come from the germline V gene.

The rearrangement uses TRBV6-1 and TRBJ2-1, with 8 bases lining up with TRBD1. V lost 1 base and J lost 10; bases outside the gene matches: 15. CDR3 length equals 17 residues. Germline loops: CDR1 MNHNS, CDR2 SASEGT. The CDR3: CASSEGQGAGFLGEQFF. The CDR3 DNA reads TGTGCCAGCAGTGAAGGTCAGGGGGCAGGATTCTTAGGGGAGCAGTTCTTC.

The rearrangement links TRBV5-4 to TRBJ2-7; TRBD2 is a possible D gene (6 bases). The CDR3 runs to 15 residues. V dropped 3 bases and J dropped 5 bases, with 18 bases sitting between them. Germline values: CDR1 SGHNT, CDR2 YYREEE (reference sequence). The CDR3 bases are TGTGCCAGCAGCTCACCGACGCGGGGCAAGAACGAGCAGTACTTC. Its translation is CASSSPTRGKNEQYF.

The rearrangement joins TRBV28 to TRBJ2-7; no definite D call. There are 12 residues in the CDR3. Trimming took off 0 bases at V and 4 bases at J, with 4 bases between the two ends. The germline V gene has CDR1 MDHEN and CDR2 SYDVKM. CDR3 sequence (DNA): TGTGCCAGCAGTTTATGGCGGTACGAGCAGTACTTC. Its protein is CASSLWRYEQYF.

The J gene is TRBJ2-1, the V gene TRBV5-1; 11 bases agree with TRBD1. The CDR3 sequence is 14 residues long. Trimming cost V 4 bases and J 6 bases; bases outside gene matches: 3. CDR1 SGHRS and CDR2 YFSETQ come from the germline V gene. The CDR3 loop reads CASSPGTGGNEQFF. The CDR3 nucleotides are TGCGCCAGCAGCCCCGGGACAGGGGGCAATGAGCAGTTCTTC.

The DNA of the CDR3 is TGTGCCAGCAGCTTCGAACAGAAGTATGGCTACACCTTC. As protein: CASSFEQKYGYTF. The V call is TRBV7-9, the J call TRBJ1-2, with D unclear. In germline, CDR1 is SEHNR, CDR2 FQNEAQ (reference sequence). The V end was cut by 3 bases, the J end by 5 bases, with 10 bases between. This CDR3 contains 13 residues.

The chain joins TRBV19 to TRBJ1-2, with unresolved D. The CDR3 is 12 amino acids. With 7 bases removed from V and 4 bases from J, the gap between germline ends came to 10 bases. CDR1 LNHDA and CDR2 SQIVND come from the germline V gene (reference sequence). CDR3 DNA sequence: TGTGCCAGTAAGGCAGACTTCTATGGCTACACCTTC. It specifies CASKADFYGYTF.

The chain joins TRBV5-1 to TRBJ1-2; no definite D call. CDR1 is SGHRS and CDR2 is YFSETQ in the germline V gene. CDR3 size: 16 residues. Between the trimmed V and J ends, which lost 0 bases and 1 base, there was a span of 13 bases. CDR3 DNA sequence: TGCGCCAGCAGCTTGGGAGCGGGCAGAGTTAACTATGGCTACACCTTC. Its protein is CASSLGAGRVNYGYTF.

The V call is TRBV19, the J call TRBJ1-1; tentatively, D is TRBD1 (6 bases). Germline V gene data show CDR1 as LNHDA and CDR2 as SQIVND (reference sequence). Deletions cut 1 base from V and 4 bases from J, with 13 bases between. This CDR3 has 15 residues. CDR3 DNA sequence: TGTGCCAGTAGTATAGCGAGGGGGAGTGGCACTGAAGCTTTCTTT. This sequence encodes CASSIARGSGTEAFF. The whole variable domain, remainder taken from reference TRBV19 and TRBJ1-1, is DGGITQSPKYLFRKEGQNVTLSCEQNLNHDAMYWYRQDPGQGLRLIYYSQIVNDFQKGDIAEGYSVSREKKESFPLTVTSAQKNPTAFYLCASSIARGSGTEAFFGQGTRLTVV.

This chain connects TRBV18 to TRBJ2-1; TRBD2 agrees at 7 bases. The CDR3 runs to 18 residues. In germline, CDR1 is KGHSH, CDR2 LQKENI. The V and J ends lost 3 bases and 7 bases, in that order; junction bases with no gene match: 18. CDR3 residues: CASSPPVRASGYLNEQFF. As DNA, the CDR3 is TGTGCCAGCTCACCTCCCGTAAGGGCTAGCGGCTACCTTAATGAGCAGTTCTTC.

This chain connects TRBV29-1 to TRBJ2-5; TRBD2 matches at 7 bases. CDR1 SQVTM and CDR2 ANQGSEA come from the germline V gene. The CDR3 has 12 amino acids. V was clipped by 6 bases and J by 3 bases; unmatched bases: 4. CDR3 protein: CSVRRGEETQYF. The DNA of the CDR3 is TGCAGCGTACGCCGGGGGGAAGAGACCCAGTACTTC.